Each of the 9 T cell receptor beta chains below was sequenced from the same sample in a study of blood T cells in healthy people across ages. The use of a sample-barcoded 5' primer and a J-beta primer mix characterized a second PCR of roughly 7 to 11 cycles. Each CDR3 protein gets one entry after TCRdb re-called the 5' RACE reads with MiXCR. The sample includes about 1.5 million distinct CDR3 sequences, 42% of them seen just once. Material for sequencing was blood. The receptors come from a young woman in good health.

The gene calls are TRBV14 and TRBJ2-7; 9 bases are shared with TRBD1. This CDR3 is built from 15 residues. Germline CDR1 is SGHDN and CDR2 is FVKESK. The ends lost 1 base at V and 10 bases at J; junction bases unmatched: 11. The CDR3 DNA follows: TGTGCCAGCAGCCAAGCTGCGACAGGGGGTTGGTCCCAGTACTTC. It translates to CASSQAATGGWSQYF. Full variable domain (outside the CDR3, taken from reference TRBV14 and TRBJ2-7): EAGVTQFPSHSVIEKGQTVTLRCDPISGHDNLYWYRRVMGKEIKFLLHFVKESKQDESGMPNNRFLAERTGGTYSTLKVQPAELEDSGVYFCASSQAATGGWSQYFGPGTRLTVT.

A single count supports this clonotype. This sequence joins TRBV21-1 and TRBJ2-3. TRBV21-1 is a recognized pseudogene. The CDR3 covers 16 residues. Here the CDR3 reads CASSKVGSGYTDTQYF. The CDR3 DNA reads as TGTGCCAGCAGCAAAGTCGGTTCCGGTTACACAGATACGCAGTATTTT.

The rearrangement uses TRBV14 and TRBJ2-5; TRBD1 agrees at 8 bases. The J call is uncertain, as TRBJ2-7 better fits the DNA end. The CDR3 is 16 amino acids. Germline V gives CDR1 SGHDN, CDR2 FVKESK. Here the CDR3 DNA reads TGTGCCAGCGTGCGACGCCCACAGACAGGGGCAAACGAGCAGTACTTC. Translated: CASVRRPQTGANEQYF.

The chain has TRBV20-1 and TRBJ2-5, with D possibly TRBD2 on 6 matching bases. V was pared by 2 bases and J by 11 bases, with 21 bases between. CDR1 is DFQATT and CDR2 is SNEGSKA in the germline V gene (reference sequence). The CDR3 has 14 amino acids. The DNA for the CDR3 is TGCAGTGCTAGAATCGCGGGACTCAGGGATGAGCAGTACTTC. Its protein is CSARIAGLRDEQYF.

The chain employs TRBV18 and TRBJ2-7; weak D call: TRBD1 (6 bases). The J call is doubtful: the DNA matches TRBJ2-5 better. The CDR3 is 13 residues long. Germline V gene sequence: CDR1 KGHSH, CDR2 LQKENI. CDR3: CASSRERGETQYF. The CDR3 DNA sequence: TGTGCCAGCTCACGAGAGAGGGGGGAGACCCAGTACTTC.

The CDR3 DNA reads TGCAGTGCTATCCGGATTCCCTACTACAATGAGCAGTTCTTC. Its translation is CSAIRIPYYNEQFF. This chain connects TRBV20-1 to TRBJ2-1; D gene uncertain. Germline lookup yields CDR1 DFQATT and CDR2 SNEGSKA (reference sequence). The length of the CDR3 is 14 residues. V lost 4 bases and J lost 3, with 13 bases in between.

V usage is TRBV2 and J usage is TRBJ2-3; D uncertain. The CDR3 has 15 residues. V was trimmed by 1 base and J by 6 bases, leaving 14 bases between them. The germline V gene has CDR1 SNHLY and CDR2 FYNNEI. CDR3 bases: TGTGCCAGCAGTGAAGGTCCAGGTCGGTCTGATACGCAGTATTTT. It is translated as CASSEGPGRSDTQYF.

The gene calls are TRBV18 and TRBJ2-6; no clear D gene. CDR1 and CDR2 (germline): KGHSH, LQKENI. CDR3 length equals 16 residues. The V and J ends lost 1 base and 0 bases respectively, with 7 bases between them. The CDR3 DNA follows: TGTGCCAGCTCACCACAACAGAGCTCTGGGGCCAACGTCCTGACTTTC. Its protein is CASSPQQSSGANVLTF. Based on the CDR3 plus reference TRBV18 and TRBJ2-6, the full variable domain is NAGVMQNPRHLVRRRGQEARLRCSPMKGHSHVYWYRQLPEEGLKFMVYLQKENIIDESGMPKERFSAEFPKEGPSILRIQQVVRGDSAAYFCASSPQQSSGANVLTFGAGSRLTVL.

V and J are TRBV13 and TRBJ2-1; D not resolved. CDR3 length: 13 residues. V gave up 8 bases and J gave up 5 bases, with 13 bases separating them. Germline loops: CDR1 PRHDT, CDR2 FYEKMQ (reference sequence). DNA of the CDR3: TGTGCCAGCTTTAGAACGCTACACAATGAGCAGTTCTTC. Protein product: CASFRTLHNEQFF.